One and the same sample provided the 30 T cell receptor beta chains below, sequenced in a study of cytomegalovirus exposure and HLA in healthy donors. The PCR ran on 60 Vbeta and 13 Jbeta primers. Sequencing was performed with immunoSEQ multiplex PCR; in TCRdb, only in-frame clones are kept and a portion is missing. The sample has about 140,000 clones, approximately 84% seen once; the top ten hold roughly 1.4%. Sequenced material: PBMCs. These receptors all come from a man aged 30-40 years in good health and CMV-seropositive.

V and J are TRBV28 and TRBJ1-6, with 10 positions matching TRBD1. Looked up from germline, CDR1 is MDHEN and CDR2 is SYDVKM. Losses at the gene ends were 4 bases for V and 10 bases for J; bases not matched to a gene: 4. The CDR3 loop spans 14 amino acids. CDR3 bases: TGTGCCAGCAGTTGGGACAGGGGAGGATCACCCCTCCACTTT. It codes for CASSWDRGGSPLHF.

CDR3 nucleotides: TGTGCCAGCAGTCTAGACTTCTATGGCTACACCTTC. This translates into CASSLDFYGYTF. The V and J genes are TRBV28 and TRBJ1-2; D gene unclear. V was trimmed by 5 bases and J by 4 bases, leaving 8 bases between them. This CDR3 region has 12 residues. In germline, CDR1 is MDHEN, CDR2 SYDVKM.

The chain employs TRBV5-8 and TRBJ2-5, with TRBD2 identical over 9 bases. Trimming cost V 6 bases and J 4 bases; bases outside gene matches: 10. The CDR3 runs to 15 residues. CDR1 is SGHTS, CDR2 YDEGEE, per germline. CDR3 loop: CASTPGGRAGETQYF. The DNA of the CDR3 is TGTGCCAGCACCCCTGGCGGGAGGGCCGGAGAGACCCAGTACTTC.

This sequence joins TRBV19 and TRBJ2-7; 15 nucleotides align to TRBD2. The CDR3 is 15 residues long. Germline V lookup: CDR1 LNHDA, CDR2 SQIVND (reference sequence). Trimming took 5 bases from V and 4 from J; bases not matched to a gene: 3. CDR3 bases: TGTGCCAGTAGTCCTGGACTAGCGGGAGGGTACGAGCAGTACTTC. This codes for CASSPGLAGGYEQYF.

V and J are TRBV27 and TRBJ2-2; tentative D call: TRBD2 (6 bases). Between the trimmed V and J ends, which lost 1 base and 6 bases, there was a span of 15 bases. CDR1 and CDR2 (germline): MNHEY, SMNVEV (reference sequence). CDR3 length: 16 amino acids. The CDR3 DNA reads as TGTGCCAGCAGTTTATTAGCCGGAGGGGCGCCCGGGGAGCTGTTTTTT. Residues: CASSLLAGGAPGELFF.

This sequence joins TRBV19 and TRBJ1-5; D ambiguous. Per the germline V gene, CDR1 is LNHDA and CDR2 is SQIVND (reference sequence). The CDR3 is 15 residues long. V was clipped by 1 base and J by 3 bases, with 10 bases between them. CDR3 nucleotides: TGTGCCAGTAGTATAGGGGCTCGTCCCAATCAGCCCCAGCATTTT. This gives the protein CASSIGARPNQPQHF.

The gene calls are TRBV2 and TRBJ2-5; TRBD2 matches at 14 bases. V lost 7 bases and J lost 5; bases outside the gene matches: 6. Germline V gene data show CDR1 as SNHLY and CDR2 as FYNNEI. The CDR3 spans 15 residues. CDR3 coding DNA: TGTGCCAGCAAAGGACTAGCGGGGGGCCGGGAGACCCAGTACTTC. Protein: CASKGLAGGRETQYF.

This clone is a singleton in its sample. The chain couples TRBV7-3 to TRBJ2-1; 12 bases are a match to TRBD2. The J segment lost 7 bases and the V segment lost 3 bases, leaving 1 base of the junction unmatched. CDR1 is SGHTA, CDR2 FQGTGA, per germline. The CDR3 contains 14 residues. CDR3 residues: CASSFGLAGNEQFF. CDR3 coding DNA: TGTGCCAGCAGCTTTGGACTAGCGGGGAATGAGCAGTTCTTC.

With respect to this clone: The junction shows a germline mismatch at one end, possibly a read error. The V and J genes are TRBV7-9 and TRBJ2-3, with a tentative D call TRBD2 (6 bases). CDR3 length equals 16 residues. In germline, CDR1 is SEHNR, CDR2 FQNEAQ (reference sequence). CDR3: CSSSLVAGPSTDTQYF. DNA of the CDR3: TGTTCCAGCAGCTTAGTCGCGGGGCCTAGCACAGATACGCAGTATTTT.

This chain connects TRBV7-3 to TRBJ2-1, with 16 bases aligning to TRBD2. CDR1 is SGHTA and CDR2 is FQGTGA in the germline V gene. The V and J ends lost 0 bases and 12 bases, in that order; junction bases with no gene match: 5. The CDR3 spans 16 residues. The CDR3 DNA is TGTGCCAGCAGCTTAACCCCGGGACTAGCGGGAGGGGGGCAGTTCTTC. This gives the protein CASSLTPGLAGGGQFF. Supplemented by reference TRBV7-3 and TRBJ2-1, the full variable domain reads GAGVSQTPSNKVTEKGKYVELRCDPISGHTALYWYRQSLGQGPEFLIYFQGTGAADDSGLPNDRFFAVRPEGSVSTLKIQRTERGDSAVYLCASSLTPGLAGGGQFFGPGTRLTVL.

This clone was seen more than once but under ten times. The chain combines TRBV6-1 with TRBJ1-1; perhaps TRBD1 as D (5 bases). Trimming shortened V by 2 bases and J by 5 bases, and 15 bases separated the two germline ends. CDR1 and CDR2 from the germline V gene are MNHNS and SASEGT. CDR3 length: 15 residues. For the CDR3, the DNA is TGTGCCAGCAGTGAACTAGGGGCGGTCGGTACTGAAGCTTTCTTT. Translating gives CASSELGAVGTEAFF.

The chain joins TRBV7-2 to TRBJ2-3, with D perhaps matching TRBD2 (7 bases). V was clipped by 5 bases and J by 2 bases, with 17 bases between them. The CDR3 runs 16 residues. CDR1 and CDR2 (germline): SGHTA, FQGNSA. CDR3 protein: CASSPYAGALTDTQYF. The DNA for the CDR3 is TGTGCCAGCAGCCCCTACGCGGGGGCCCTCACAGATACGCAGTATTTT.

The count of this clone is one. This chain connects TRBV6-5 to TRBJ2-7, with D uncertain. CDR1 MNHEY and CDR2 SVGAGI come from the germline V gene. This CDR3 spans 15 amino acids. Trimming took off 0 bases at V and 2 bases at J, with 11 bases between the two ends. This CDR3 reads CASSYSSGTAYEQYF. The CDR3 DNA is TGTGCCAGCAGTTACTCGTCAGGAACTGCCTACGAGCAGTACTTC.

The V and J genes are TRBV6-5 and TRBJ2-2; 7 bases map to TRBD2. Trimming removed 6 bases from V and 9 bases from J; junction bases left unmatched: 10. Germline V gene lookup returns CDR1 MNHEY and CDR2 SVGAGI. CDR3 length equals 14 residues. CDR3 DNA: TGTGCCAGCAGATCAGATATCGGGAGGAGGGAGCTGTTTTTT. This encodes CASRSDIGRRELFF.

The genes are TRBV28 and TRBJ1-1; D is possibly TRBD1 (6 bases). CDR1 and CDR2 (germline): MDHEN, SYDVKM. V was shortened by 7 bases and J by 6 bases, with 12 bases between the two germline ends. This CDR3 spans 12 amino acids. In DNA form, the CDR3 reads TGTGCCAGCACCGGACAGTGGCCTGAAGCTTTCTTT. It is translated as CASTGQWPEAFF.

This clone was picked up a small number of times. The rearrangement uses TRBV5-1 and TRBJ2-3; 8 bases are shared with TRBD2. This CDR3 is built from 16 residues. Trimming cost V 0 bases and J 2 bases; bases outside gene matches: 5. CDR1 is SGHRS, CDR2 YFSETQ, per germline. DNA for the CDR3: TGCGCCAGCAGCTTGGTTCTAGCGGGTTTCACAGATACGCAGTATTTT. Its protein product is CASSLVLAGFTDTQYF.

The rearrangement uses TRBV29-1 and TRBJ2-7; TRBD1 aligns across 7 bases. CDR1 and CDR2 from the germline V gene are SQVTM and ANQGSEA. This CDR3 spans 16 amino acids. V dropped 6 bases and J dropped 2; count of bases not matched to a gene: 16. In DNA form, the CDR3 reads TGCAGCGTCGGCGACAGGGTATATGATCGTGCCTACGAGCAGTACTTC. This translates into CSVGDRVYDRAYEQYF.

V usage is TRBV7-6 and J usage is TRBJ2-3; D not resolved. V lost 3 bases and J lost 8, with 12 bases in between. Germline V gene lookup returns CDR1 SGHVS and CDR2 FNYEAQ. The CDR3 totals 13 residues. The chain's CDR3 is CASSFNSLVTQYF. The CDR3 DNA reads TGTGCCAGCAGCTTTAATAGCTTAGTTACGCAGTATTTT.

The V gene is TRBV6-5, the J gene TRBJ1-5, with TRBD1 as a possible D gene (5 bases). Germline CDR1 and CDR2: MNHEY and SVGAGI. The CDR3 is 14 residues long. The V end lost 5 bases, the J end lost 9 bases, and 17 bases lay between the germline ends. The CDR3 sequence: CASSESRVQRPQHF. In nucleotides, the CDR3 is TGTGCCAGCAGTGAATCCAGGGTCCAAAGGCCCCAGCATTTT.

The CDR3 DNA reads as TGTGCCAGCATTTCACCGGGACAGCCATCCTATGGCTACACCTTC. Protein product: CASISPGQPSYGYTF. The rearrangement links TRBV28 to TRBJ1-2; 7 nucleotides match TRBD1. Losses at the gene ends were 7 bases for V and 4 bases for J; bases not matched to a gene: 12. The length of the CDR3 is 15 residues. Germline CDR1 and CDR2: MDHEN and SYDVKM.

The rearrangement joins TRBV7-9 to TRBJ1-6; possibly TRBD1 for D (6 bases). Germline CDR1 and CDR2: SEHNR and FQNEAQ (reference sequence). Deletions cut 1 base from V and 7 bases from J, with 11 bases between. This CDR3 spans 15 amino acids. For the CDR3, the DNA is TGTGCCAGCAGCTTAGGGGAACAGGGAAATTCACCCCTCCACTTT. Its protein is CASSLGEQGNSPLHF.

This sequence joins TRBV18 and TRBJ1-2; TRBD1 is a possible D gene (6 bases). The germline V gene has CDR1 KGHSH and CDR2 LQKENI. Trimming cost V 3 bases and J 8 bases, with 10 bases left between them. The CDR3 runs 12 residues. CDR3 DNA: TGTGCCAGCTCACCGGACAGAAGAGGCTACACCTTC. Translation: CASSPDRRGYTF. The full variable domain, in which reference TRBV18 and TRBJ1-2 provide the parts outside the CDR3, is NAGVMQNPRHLVRRRGQEARLRCSPMKGHSHVYWYRQLPEEGLKFMVYLQKENIIDESGMPKERFSAEFPKEGPSILRIQQVVRGDSAAYFCASSPDRRGYTFGSGTRLTVV.

The chain is built from TRBV21-1 and TRBJ2-7; the D segment call TRBD1 is taken from the table without a DNA check. TRBV21-1 is deemed a pseudogene. This CDR3 is built from 14 residues. CDR3 in amino acids: CASSSPGTDYEQYF. CDR3 bases: TGTGCCAGCAGCAGCCCCGGGACAGACTACGAGCAGTACTTC.

The genes are TRBV2 and TRBJ2-1; D is unclear. The CDR3 totals 15 residues. Germline V gene data show CDR1 as SNHLY and CDR2 as FYNNEI. The germline V and J ends were trimmed by 4 bases and 0 bases, with 10 bases remaining between them. The CDR3 DNA follows: TGTGCCAGCAGTGGGTCAATGAGCTCCTACAATGAGCAGTTCTTC. Protein sequence: CASSGSMSSYNEQFF.

This sequence joins TRBV9 and TRBJ1-5; the D gene is possibly TRBD1 (6 bases). With 3 bases removed from V and 0 bases from J, the gap between germline ends came to 10 bases. The CDR3 is made up of 15 amino acids. The germline V gene encodes CDR1 SGDLS and CDR2 YYNGEE. The DNA for the CDR3 is TGTGCCAGCAGCGAACAGGGAAATAGCAATCAGCCCCAGCATTTT. Translation: CASSEQGNSNQPQHF.

The genes are TRBV2 and TRBJ1-2, with D uncertain. The CDR3 sequence is 13 residues long. Trimming took off 4 bases at V and 0 bases at J, with 6 bases between the two ends. Germline CDR1 SNHLY, CDR2 FYNNEI. CDR3 sequence reads: CASSGSANYGYTF. DNA of the CDR3: TGTGCCAGCAGTGGCTCGGCTAACTATGGCTACACCTTC.

V is TRBV7-9 and J is TRBJ2-2; 10 bases map to TRBD2. The CDR3 is 16 amino acids. CDR1 is SEHNR, CDR2 FQNEAQ, per germline (reference sequence). J was trimmed by 7 bases and V by 1 base; bases with no gene match: 6. CDR3 in amino acids: CASSLEAGGADGELFF. As DNA, the CDR3 is TGTGCCAGCAGCTTAGAAGCGGGAGGGGCCGACGGGGAGCTGTTTTTT.

The CDR3 bases are TGTGCCTGGAGCTCCTCCTACGAGCAGTACTTC. Its translation is CAWSSSYEQYF. The chain uses TRBV30 and TRBJ2-7; the D is unclear. The CDR3 extends over 11 amino acids. V lost 3 bases, J lost 0 bases, and 3 bases lay in between. The germline V gene encodes CDR1 GTSNPN and CDR2 SVGIG (reference sequence).

This chain joins TRBV27 and TRBJ1-4; D gene uncertain. CDR3 length: 15 residues. Per the germline V gene, CDR1 is MNHEY and CDR2 is SMNVEV (reference sequence). V lost 4 bases and J 8 bases, leaving 17 bases between the germline ends. The CDR3 protein is CASSYYPGEKEKLFF. CDR3 sequence (DNA): TGTGCCAGCAGTTACTACCCCGGAGAGAAGGAAAAACTGTTTTTT.

In this sample, this clone turned up a few times. J is TRBJ1-2 and V is TRBV5-1; D is unresolved. The CDR3 length is 14 residues. The V gene lost 0 bases and the J gene lost 0 bases, with 6 bases spanning the gap. CDR1 is SGHRS and CDR2 is YFSETQ in the germline V gene. In nucleotides, the CDR3 is TGCGCCAGCAGCTTGGTACCAGCTAACTATGGCTACACCTTC. It encodes CASSLVPANYGYTF.